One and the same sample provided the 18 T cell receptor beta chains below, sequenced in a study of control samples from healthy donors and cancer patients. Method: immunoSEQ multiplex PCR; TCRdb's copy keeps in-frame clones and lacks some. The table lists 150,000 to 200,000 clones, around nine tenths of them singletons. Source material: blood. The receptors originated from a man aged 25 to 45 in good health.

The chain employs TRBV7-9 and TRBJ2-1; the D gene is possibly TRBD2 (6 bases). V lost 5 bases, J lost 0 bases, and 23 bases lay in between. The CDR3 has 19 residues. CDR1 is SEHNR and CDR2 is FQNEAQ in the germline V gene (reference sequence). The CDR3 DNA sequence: TGTGCCAGCAGCCCACGACTAGAGGTTAGACCCATCTCCTACAATGAGCAGTTCTTC. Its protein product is CASSPRLEVRPISYNEQFF.

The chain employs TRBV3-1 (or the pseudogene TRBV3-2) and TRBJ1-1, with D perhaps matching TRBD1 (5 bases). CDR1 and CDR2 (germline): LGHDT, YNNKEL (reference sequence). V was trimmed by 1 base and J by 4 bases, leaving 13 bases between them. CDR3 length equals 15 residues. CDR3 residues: CASSQGVGESTEAFF. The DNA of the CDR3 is TGTGCCAGCAGCCAAGGAGTAGGGGAAAGCACTGAAGCTTTCTTT.

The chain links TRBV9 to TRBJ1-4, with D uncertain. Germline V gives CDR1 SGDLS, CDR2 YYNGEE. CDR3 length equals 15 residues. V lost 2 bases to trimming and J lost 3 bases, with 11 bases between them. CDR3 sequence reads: CASSVDQAPNEKLFF. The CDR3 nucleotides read TGTGCCAGCAGCGTCGACCAGGCTCCTAATGAAAAACTGTTTTTT.

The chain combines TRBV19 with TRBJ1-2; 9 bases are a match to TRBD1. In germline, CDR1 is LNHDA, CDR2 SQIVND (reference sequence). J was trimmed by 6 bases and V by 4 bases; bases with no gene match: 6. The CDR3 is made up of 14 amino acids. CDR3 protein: CASSTTGGEHGYTF. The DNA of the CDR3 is TGTGCCAGTAGTACGACAGGGGGTGAGCATGGCTACACCTTC.

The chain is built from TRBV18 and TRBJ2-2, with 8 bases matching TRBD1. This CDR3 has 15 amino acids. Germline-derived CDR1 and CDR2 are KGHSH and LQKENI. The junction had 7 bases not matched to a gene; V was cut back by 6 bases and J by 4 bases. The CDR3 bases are TGTGCCAGCTCCCCGGACAGGGTGAGCACCGGGGAGCTGTTTTTT. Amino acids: CASSPDRVSTGELFF. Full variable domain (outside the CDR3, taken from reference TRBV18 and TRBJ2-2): NAGVMQNPRHLVRRRGQEARLRCSPMKGHSHVYWYRQLPEEGLKFMVYLQKENIIDESGMPKERFSAEFPKEGPSILRIQQVVRGDSAAYFCASSPDRVSTGELFFGEGSRLTVL.

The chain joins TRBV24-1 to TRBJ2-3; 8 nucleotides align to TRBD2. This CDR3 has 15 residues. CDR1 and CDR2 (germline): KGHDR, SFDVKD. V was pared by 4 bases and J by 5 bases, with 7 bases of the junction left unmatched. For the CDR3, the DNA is TGTGCCACCAGTGAAACGGGGGGGCGGGGAGATACGCAGTATTTT. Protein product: CATSETGGRGDTQYF.

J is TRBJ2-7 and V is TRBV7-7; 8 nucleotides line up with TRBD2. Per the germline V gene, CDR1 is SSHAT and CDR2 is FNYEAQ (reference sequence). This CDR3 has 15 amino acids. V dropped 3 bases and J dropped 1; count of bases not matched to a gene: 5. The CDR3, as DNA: TGTGCCAGCAGCTTTTCAGCGGGGGTATCCTACGAGCAGTACTTC. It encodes CASSFSAGVSYEQYF.

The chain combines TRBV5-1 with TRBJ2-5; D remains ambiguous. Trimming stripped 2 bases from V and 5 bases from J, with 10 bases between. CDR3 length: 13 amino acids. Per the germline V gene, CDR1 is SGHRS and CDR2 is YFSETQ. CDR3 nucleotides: TGCGCCAGCAGCTTTACCCATGGGGAGACCCAGTACTTC. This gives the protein CASSFTHGETQYF. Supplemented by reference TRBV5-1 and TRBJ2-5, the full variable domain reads KAGVTQTPRYLIKTRGQQVTLSCSPISGHRSVSWYQQTPGQGLQFLFEYFSETQRNKGNFPGRFSGRQFSNSRSEMNVSTLELGDSALYLCASSFTHGETQYFGPGTRLLVL.

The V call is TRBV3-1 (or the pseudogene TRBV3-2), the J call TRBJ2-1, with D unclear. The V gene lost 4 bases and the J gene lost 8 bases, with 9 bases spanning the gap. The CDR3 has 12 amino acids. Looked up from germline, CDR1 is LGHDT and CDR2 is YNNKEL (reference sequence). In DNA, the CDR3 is TGTGCCAGCAGCCTTAAGAGCCATGAGCAGTTCTTC. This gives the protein CASSLKSHEQFF.

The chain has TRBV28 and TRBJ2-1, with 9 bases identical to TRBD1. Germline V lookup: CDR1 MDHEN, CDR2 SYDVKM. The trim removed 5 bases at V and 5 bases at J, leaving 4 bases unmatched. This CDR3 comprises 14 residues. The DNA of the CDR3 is TGTGCCAGCAGTGGGGGGACAGGGCACAATGAGCAGTTCTTC. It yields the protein CASSGGTGHNEQFF.

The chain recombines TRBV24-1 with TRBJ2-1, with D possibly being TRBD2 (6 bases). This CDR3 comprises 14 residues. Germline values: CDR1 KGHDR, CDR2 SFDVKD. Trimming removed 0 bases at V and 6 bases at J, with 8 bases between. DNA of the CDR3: TGTGCCACCAGTGATTTGGGGGGAGGCAATGAGCAGTTCTTC. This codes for CATSDLGGGNEQFF.

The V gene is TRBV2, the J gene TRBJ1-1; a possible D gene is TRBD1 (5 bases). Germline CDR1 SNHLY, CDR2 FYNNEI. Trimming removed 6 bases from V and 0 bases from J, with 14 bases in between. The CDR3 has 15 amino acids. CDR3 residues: CASRGARQMNTEAFF. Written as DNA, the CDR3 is TGTGCCAGCAGAGGGGCGCGACAGATGAACACTGAAGCTTTCTTT.

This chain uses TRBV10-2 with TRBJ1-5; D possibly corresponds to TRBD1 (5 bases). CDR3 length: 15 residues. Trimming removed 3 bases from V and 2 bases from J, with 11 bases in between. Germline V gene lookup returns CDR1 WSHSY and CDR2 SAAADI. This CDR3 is CASSEYGAGNQPQHF. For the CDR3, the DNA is TGCGCCAGCAGTGAATACGGGGCGGGCAATCAGCCCCAGCATTTT.

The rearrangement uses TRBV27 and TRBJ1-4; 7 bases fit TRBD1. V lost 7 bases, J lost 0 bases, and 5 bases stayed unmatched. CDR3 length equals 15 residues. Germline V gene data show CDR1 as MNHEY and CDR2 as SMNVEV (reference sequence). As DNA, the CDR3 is TGTGCCAGCAATGACAGGGTTGCAACTAATGAAAAACTGTTTTTT. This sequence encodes CASNDRVATNEKLFF.

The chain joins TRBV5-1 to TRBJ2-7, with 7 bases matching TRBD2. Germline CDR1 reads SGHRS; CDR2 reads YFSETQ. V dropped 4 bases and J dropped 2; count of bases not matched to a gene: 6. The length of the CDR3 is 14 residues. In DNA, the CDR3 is TGCGCCAGCAGCCCCGGGAGGTCAACCTACGAGCAGTACTTC. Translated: CASSPGRSTYEQYF.

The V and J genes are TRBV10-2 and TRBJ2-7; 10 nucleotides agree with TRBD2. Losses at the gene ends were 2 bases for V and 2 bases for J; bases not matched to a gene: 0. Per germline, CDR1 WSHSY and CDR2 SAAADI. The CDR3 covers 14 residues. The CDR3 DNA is TGCGCCAGCAGTGAGCTAGCGGGAGCCTACGAGCAGTACTTC. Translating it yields CASSELAGAYEQYF.

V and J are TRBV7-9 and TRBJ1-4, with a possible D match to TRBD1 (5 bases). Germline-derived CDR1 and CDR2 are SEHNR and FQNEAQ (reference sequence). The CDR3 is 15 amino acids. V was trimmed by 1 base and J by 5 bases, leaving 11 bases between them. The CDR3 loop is CASSLDWGKNEKLFF. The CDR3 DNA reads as TGTGCCAGCAGCTTAGATTGGGGCAAGAATGAAAAACTGTTTTTT.

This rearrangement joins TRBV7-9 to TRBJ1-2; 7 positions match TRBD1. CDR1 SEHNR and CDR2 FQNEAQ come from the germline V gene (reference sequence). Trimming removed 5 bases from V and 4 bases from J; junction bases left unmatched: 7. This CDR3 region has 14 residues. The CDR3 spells CASSARQGLYGYTF. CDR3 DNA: TGTGCCAGCAGCGCCCGACAGGGACTCTATGGCTACACCTTC.